This TCR beta chain was sequenced during a study of T cells in Graves' hyperthyroidism and ophthalmopathy. Study conclusions and caveats: Ophthalmopathy prediction by the model preceded onset by a median approximately six months.

The CDR3 loop spans 12 amino acids. V was clipped by 5 bases and J by 8 bases, with 15 bases between them. Germline V lookup: CDR1 DFQATT, CDR2 SNEGSKA (reference sequence). Disease duration under 2 months; hyperthyroidism patients were aged 18 to 65. Template material for amplifying TCR beta CDR3 regions consisted of RNA transcripts. During a first-round RT-PCR of the TCR CDR3, the HTBI primer set was used. From the multiplex PCR reads, TCRdb called clonotypes with MiXCR, one entry per CDR3 protein. Among a few hundred thousand distinct CDR3 sequences listed, around 20% were seen once. Details on this clonotype: Its target is unknown.

The chain uses TRBV20-1 and TRBJ1-1; tentative D call: TRBD1 (6 bases). This TCR came from a man aged 18 to 29 with Graves' hyperthyroidism. The material sequenced was blood. CDR3 in amino acids: CSAYNGGPEAFF. In DNA form, the CDR3 reads TGCAGTGCTTACAATGGGGGGCCAGAAGCTTTCTTT.